Below, 10 T cell receptor beta chains from the same sample are listed, as sequenced in a study of post-analysis software for immune sequencing data. Prepared TCR beta cDNA libraries contained unique molecular identifiers. One entry per CDR3 protein results from TCRdb running MiXCR on the PCR reads. The repertoire holds a few hundred thousand distinct CDR3 sequences, with less than 40% as singletons. Study results and caveats: In patients, roughly 5 TRBV segments were more frequent than in controls, with TRBV5-6, TRBV5-1 and TRBV20-1 among them.

The antigens these receptors bind are not known. Sequenced material: blood. The receptors here all came from a girl aged 10 to 17 with multiple sclerosis.

The chain couples TRBV4-3 to TRBJ2-1; the match to TRBD2 covers 10 bases. Trimming at V came to 0 bases and at J to 6 bases, leaving 5 bases not matched to a gene. Germline CDR1 and CDR2: LGHNA and YSLEER. CDR3 length equals 16 residues. The CDR3 spells CASSQDLPSGSNEQFF. In DNA form, the CDR3 reads TGCGCCAGCAGCCAAGATCTGCCTAGCGGGAGCAATGAGCAGTTCTTC.

This clonotype was picked up a small number of times. The rearrangement joins TRBV15 to TRBJ2-3; 8 bases align to TRBD1. V shed 0 bases and J 0 bases; nucleotides not matched to a gene: 2. Germline V lookup: CDR1 LNHNV, CDR2 YYDKDF (reference sequence). This CDR3 spans 16 amino acids. CDR3 coding DNA: TGTGCCACCAGCAGAGATTGGGACAGGAGCACAGATACGCAGTATTTT. Amino acid sequence: CATSRDWDRSTDTQYF.

This clonotype was detected only a few times. The chain carries TRBV6-2 or TRBV6-3 and TRBJ2-3; no clear D. This CDR3 has 12 amino acids. V was cut by 6 bases and J by 6 bases, with 10 bases left in between. Germline CDR1 is MNHEY and CDR2 is SVGEGT. The CDR3 is CASRLQSDTQYF. The CDR3 nucleotides are TGTGCCAGCAGACTCCAAAGCGATACGCAGTATTTT.

The chain links TRBV20-1 to TRBJ2-3; D gene unclear. Germline V gives CDR1 DFQATT, CDR2 SNEGSKA (reference sequence). This CDR3 is built from 14 residues. V was cut by 5 bases and J by 0 bases, with 12 bases left in between. For the CDR3, the DNA is TGCAGTGCTTACAAACACCCTAGCACAGATACGCAGTATTTT. Protein: CSAYKHPSTDTQYF.

The chain couples TRBV7-2 to TRBJ2-1; maybe TRBD2 (6 bases). V was cut by 4 bases and J by 8 bases, with 24 bases left in between. The CDR3 is made up of 17 amino acids. Germline CDR1 reads SGHTA; CDR2 reads FQGNSA. The CDR3 DNA reads as TGTGCCAGCAGCTCCGGAAGGTCTGGCGGAGGGGCACATGAGCAGTTCTTC. It translates to CASSSGRSGGGAHEQFF. Together with reference TRBV7-2 and TRBJ2-1, the CDR3 gives the full variable domain: GAGVSQSPSNKVTEKGKDVELRCDPISGHTALYWYRQSLGQGLEFLIYFQGNSAPDKSGLPSDRFSAERTGGSVSTLTIQRTQQEDSAVYLCASSSGRSGGGAHEQFFGPGTRLTVL.

This clonotype occurred a few times. V usage is TRBV12-3 or TRBV12-4 and J usage is TRBJ2-3, with a tentative D call TRBD2 (6 bases). The germline V and J ends were trimmed by 1 base and 4 bases, with 12 bases remaining between them. This CDR3 spans 15 amino acids. The chain's CDR3 is CASSLVGVAADTQYF. The CDR3 DNA sequence: TGTGCCAGCAGTTTAGTAGGGGTAGCGGCAGATACGCAGTATTTT.

This clonotype has at least ten counts. The chain has TRBV29-1 and TRBJ2-1, with 10 bases matching TRBD2. CDR3 size: 14 residues. Trimming cost V 7 bases and J 0 bases; bases outside gene matches: 3. Germline CDR1 SQVTM, CDR2 ANQGSEA. The DNA of the CDR3 is TGCAGCGGCGGACTAGCGGCCTCCTACAATGAGCAGTTCTTC. It yields the protein CSGGLAASYNEQFF.

Notes on this clonotype: The junction departs from germline at one end; a sequencing error may be responsible. The rearrangement joins TRBV12-3 or TRBV12-4 to TRBJ2-3; maybe TRBD2 (5 bases). This CDR3 spans 15 amino acids. The CDR3 reads CASSLPDFTTDAQYF. CDR3 bases: TGTGCCAGCAGTCTACCGGACTTCACCACAGATGCGCAGTATTTT.

This clonotype was seen more than once but under ten times. The chain has TRBV5-1 and TRBJ2-2; 9 nucleotides match TRBD2. There are 15 residues in the CDR3. V lost 2 bases, J lost 5 bases, and 4 bases stayed unmatched. Germline lookup yields CDR1 SGHRS and CDR2 YFSETQ. The CDR3 DNA sequence: TGCGCCAGCAGCTTTTCTCTAGCGGGGACCGGGGAGCTGTTTTTT. Translation: CASSFSLAGTGELFF.

This chain joins TRBV20-1 and TRBJ2-7; 9 bases are shared with TRBD2. The germline V gene encodes CDR1 DFQATT and CDR2 SNEGSKA (reference sequence). The CDR3 is made up of 14 amino acids. The V gene end was trimmed by 1 base and the J gene end by 3 bases; junction bases not matched to a gene: 4. CDR3 in DNA: TGCAGTGCTAGAGTAGCGGGGGAGCACTACGAGCAGTACTTC. This codes for CSARVAGEHYEQYF.